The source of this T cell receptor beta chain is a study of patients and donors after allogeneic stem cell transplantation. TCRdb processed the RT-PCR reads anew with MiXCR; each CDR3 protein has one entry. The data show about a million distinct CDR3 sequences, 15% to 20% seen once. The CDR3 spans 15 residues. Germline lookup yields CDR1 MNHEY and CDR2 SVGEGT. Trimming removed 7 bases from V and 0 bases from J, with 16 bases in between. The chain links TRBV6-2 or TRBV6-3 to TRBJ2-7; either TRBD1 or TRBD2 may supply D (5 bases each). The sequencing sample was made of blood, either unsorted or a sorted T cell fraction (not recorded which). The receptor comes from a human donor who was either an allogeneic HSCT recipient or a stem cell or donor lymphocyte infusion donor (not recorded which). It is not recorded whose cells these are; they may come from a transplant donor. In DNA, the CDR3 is TGTGCCAGCAACCTACCGGGGACCACCTCCTACGAGCAGTACTTC. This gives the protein CASNLPGTTSYEQYF.